The present entry profiles one TCR beta chain with its context. The antigen is unknown. It was RNA transcripts that yielded the amplified TCR beta CDR3 regions. RT-PCR in the first round (using the HTBI primer set) targeted the TCR CDR3. TCRdb re-called the multiplex PCR reads with MiXCR, one entry per CDR3 protein. Among about 840,000 distinct CDR3 sequences listed, roughly 40% were seen once. This entry belongs to a study of T cells in Graves' hyperthyroidism and ophthalmopathy. Study as a whole: Peripheral blood was obtained at initial diagnosis, preceding any treatment.

The CDR3 covers 16 residues. CDR1 SEHNR and CDR2 FQNEAQ come from the germline V gene (reference sequence). V was pared by 5 bases and J by 4 bases, with 20 bases between. The study's findings and limits: A model using 13 V-J features told ophthalmopathy apart from stable hyperthyroidism.

The chain couples TRBV7-9 to TRBJ2-5; a weak D match, TRBD2 (6 bases). Input material: blood. The TCR comes from a man aged 18 to 30 with Graves' hyperthyroidism. The CDR3 reads CASSLAFVEEGETQYF. The DNA of the CDR3 is TGTGCCAGCAGCCTGGCTTTCGTTGAGGAGGGAGAGACCCAGTACTTC.